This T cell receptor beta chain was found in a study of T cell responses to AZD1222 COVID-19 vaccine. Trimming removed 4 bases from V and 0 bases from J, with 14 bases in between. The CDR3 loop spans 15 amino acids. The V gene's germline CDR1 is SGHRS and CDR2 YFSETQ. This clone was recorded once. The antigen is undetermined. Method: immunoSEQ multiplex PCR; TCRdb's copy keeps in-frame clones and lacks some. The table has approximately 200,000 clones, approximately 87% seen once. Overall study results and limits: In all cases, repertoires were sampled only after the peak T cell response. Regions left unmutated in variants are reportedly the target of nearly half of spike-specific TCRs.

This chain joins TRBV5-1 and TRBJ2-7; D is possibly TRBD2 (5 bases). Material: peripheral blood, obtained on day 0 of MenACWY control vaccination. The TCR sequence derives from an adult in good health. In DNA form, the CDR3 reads TGCGCCAGCAGCCGTACCGGAGGTGACTCCTACGAGCAGTACTTC. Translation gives CASSRTGGDSYEQYF.